This TCR beta chain derives from a study of T-cell memory formation after mild COVID-19. At the level of the study: Clusters of TCRs were largely donor specific.

This clonotype was seen at least ten times. Its antigen remains unidentified. TCRdb processed the 5' RACE reads anew with MiXCR; each CDR3 protein has one entry. The table lists tens of thousands of distinct CDR3 sequences, 10% to 15% of them singletons. Study-wide results and caveats: Certain responding clones were present in pre-infection memory, suggesting participation of cross-reactive memory. A second wave of clones peaked on day 37, and their SARS-CoV-2 specificity went unconfirmed.

Germline values: CDR1 SEHNR, CDR2 FQNEAQ (reference sequence). V dropped 0 bases and J dropped 5 bases, with 7 bases sitting between them. This CDR3 has 13 residues. This sequence originates from an adult woman who had mild COVID-19 (a few samples of this study predate the infection). Cell type and time point are not known. The V gene is TRBV7-9, the J gene TRBJ2-5; D unclear. The sample consisted of PBMCs or a T cell subset sorted from them (not recorded which). CDR3 coding DNA: TGTGCCAGCAGCTTAGCTGGGATTGAGACCCAGTACTTC. It codes for CASSLAGIETQYF.